This TCR beta chain is drawn from a study of T cells in Graves' hyperthyroidism and ophthalmopathy (dated by TCRdb to the late 2010s). For the wider study: Peripheral blood was collected at initial diagnosis, before any treatment. To identify TCR V-J signatures that set the groups apart, the researchers used a discovery cohort of about a hundred patients, made up of 40 to 45 with Graves' ophthalmopathy and 57 with stable Graves' hyperthyroidism. Prospective prediction of ophthalmopathy was tested in an independent validation cohort of fewer than 20 hyperthyroidism patients and some 17 patients who later progressed to ophthalmopathy. The roughly 94 discovery patients were randomly divided into training and test sets at a 7:3 ratio. Thyroid tissue and blood T-cell repertoires from six Graves' hyperthyroidism patients were also compared in the study. After blood sampling, hyperthyroidism patients were treated with methimazole at a starting dose of 30 mg daily, and ophthalmopathy patients were treated with high-dose intravenous methylprednisolone. According to the paper, TCR Vbeta CDR3 sequencing was carried out on some 140 peripheral blood samples, which came from approximately 43 ophthalmopathy, around 75 hyperthyroidism and approximately 17 progressor patients. Results and caveats for the whole study, not just this receptor: Most expanded thyroid clonotypes (frequency above 0.001) were also found in blood, which suggests that blood repertoires may mirror thyroid immune responses. In validation, the model predicted progression to ophthalmopathy a median of roughly 6.5 months before onset, with approximately 70% sensitivity and about 72% specificity. In cross-validation, a model built on a 13 V-J signature told ophthalmopathy apart from stable hyperthyroidism with approximately 90% sensitivity and roughly 81% specificity, and in testing the same model reached 80%/75%. Sample size was not statistically predetermined, and investigators were not blinded to group allocation.

Moderately to severely active disease, a Clinical Activity Score of at least 3, a NOSPECS grade of at least 4, and a duration under 3 months were present in ophthalmopathy patients. Any patient with an uncontrolled infection, another autoimmune disease, pregnancy or lactation was excluded. Diagnoses were established on the basis of clinical symptoms, serum thyroxine and TRAb, thyroid ultrasound, and orbital computed tomography. Ficoll-Paque density gradient centrifugation was used to isolate PBMCs from about 10 ml of fresh peripheral blood. Total RNA was extracted using Trizol reagent, and RNA quality was assessed on an Agilent 2100 Bioanalyzer. Amplification of TCR beta CDR3 regions was carried out from RNA transcripts. For the first round of RT-PCR on the TCR CDR3, the HTBI primer set was used together with the Qiagen OneStep RT-PCR kit. Libraries were constructed in a second round of multiplex PCR, after which size selection and purification were performed. Sequencing of the libraries was done on an Illumina HiSeq2000 using paired-end 100 bp reads. The original pipeline was this. Raw data were processed with SOAPnuke, discarding reads with adapters, uncalled bases, mean Phred below 15, or no exact constant-primer or identifier match. COPE v1.2.5 was used to merge high-quality paired reads, and clonotypes were defined as unique nucleotide sequences. Clonotypes were aligned to IMGT TRBV, TRBD and TRBJ reference segments using MiTCR v1.1. The analysis included only V-J combinations with a frequency above 0.0001, which together covered around 99% of the repertoires. The TCS score was defined as F50 (clonal expansion) divided by E x V (chaos), with BLOSUM62-based TCRdist calculated between CDR3 peptides within each V-J. Welch's t-statistics and random forest reduced roughly 540 V-J features to about 13, which were used in a naive Bayes classifier (R e1071). TCRdb trimmed public reads at Q25 via fastp, called clones via MiXCR and kept in-frame beta chains. Rows with one shared CDR3 protein collapse into an entry with the most common genes and DNA. The V and J calls reflect TCRdb's pipeline rather than the authors' work. This sample comprises about 290,000 distinct CDR3 sequences, about 19% of them detected only once. The top ten hold under 45% of the sample.

The CDR3, from cysteine to phenylalanine, totals 12 residues. CDR3 DNA is the only sequence kept; it has 36 bases, read in frame from the first base. Relative to germline, V is missing 7 bases and J is missing 5 bases, with 4 bases of the junction outside any gene match. In the germline V gene, CDR1 corresponds to SNHLY and CDR2 to FYNNEI. Of note for this clonotype: Its antigen has not been determined. Per-nucleotide qualities are absent, and no much larger clonotype sits a single base away.

The rearrangement combines TRBV2 with TRBJ2-5, with 7 middle bases fitting TRBD1. The sample taken for sequencing was blood. This receptor was taken from a man aged 45 to 65 with Graves' ophthalmopathy. The CDR3 reads CASKGGWETQYF. The DNA reads TGTGCCAGCAAAGGGGGCTGGGAGACCCAGTACTTC. The full variable domain, completed from the reference TRBV2 and TRBJ2-5 proteins outside the CDR3, reads EPEVTQTPSHQVTQMGQEVILRCVPISNHLYFYWYRQILGQKVEFLVSFYNNEISEKSEIFDDQFSVERPDGSNFTLKIRSTKLEDSAMYFCASKGGWETQYFGPGTRLLVL.